Listed below are T cell receptor beta chains from one sample, sequenced in a study of tumor-infiltrating lymphocytes in primary liver carcinoma. TCRdb reanalysed the multiplex PCR reads using MiXCR and keeps one entry per CDR3 protein. The sample lists 90,000 to 150,000 distinct CDR3 sequences, around two thirds occurring once. The sample consisted of liver tumor tissue from sampling region 1. The receptors stem from a woman in her sixties with primary liver carcinoma and hepatitis B virus infection. Each CDR3 is given with its conserved first and last residue. D genes are given only for firm matches. Clone sizes are given selectively: once, few, many, or a class where the clone is expanded.

TRBV6-1	-	few	TRBJ2-5	TGTGCCAGCAACCGGCAGTACCAAGAGATCCAGTACTTC	CASNRQYQEIQYF
TRBV11-2	TRBD2	-	TRBJ2-7	TGTGCCAGCAGCCGGGGAGGGGAAGAGCAGTACTTC	CASSRGGEEQYF
TRBV5-4	-	many	TRBJ1-1	TGTGCCAGCAGCTTGAAAACAGGGTCAGATGGTGAAGCTTTCTTT	CASSLKTGSDGEAFF
TRBV5-1	TRBD2	-	TRBJ2-5	TGCGGCATCAGCCTACGGTTGACTAGCGGGATGGAGACCCAGTACTTC	CGISLRLTSGMETQYF
TRBV12-3/TRBV12-4	TRBD1	-	TRBJ2-5	TGTGCCAGCAGTTTCCTCGGACAGGTGGCCTCACTGGACTTC	CASSFLGQVASLDF
TRBV6-5	-	many	TRBJ2-3	TGTGCCAGCAGTTACGGTCGGGACACGCACACAGATACGCAGTATTTT	CASSYGRDTHTDTQYF
TRBV28	TRBD1	once	TRBJ2-2	TGTACCAGCGGTACGGGACAGGTCACCGGGGAGCTGTTTTTT	CTSGTGQVTGELFF
TRBV11-2	-	many	TRBJ2-5	TGTGCCAGCAGTACCCTGGGATTCGCAGGAGAGACCCAGTACTTC	CASSTLGFAGETQYF
TRBV28	TRBD2	once	TRBJ2-7	TGTGCCAGCAGTTCGGGGACTAGCTGGGTCGAGCAGTACTTC	CASSSGTSWVEQYF
TRBV6-1	-	-	TRBJ1-4	TGTACCAGCAGTGACCACCATGGCATGTTTTTT	CTSSDHHGMFF
TRBV29-1	-	-	TRBJ2-3	TGCAACGCCCGGCCCCCCGTGGAAACAGATACGCAGTATTTT	CNARPPVETDTQYF
TRBV12-3/TRBV12-4	-	few	TRBJ1-2	TGTGCCAGCAGGTTGAGACAGCGTTATGGCTACACCTTC	CASRLRQRYGYTF
TRBV5-4	-	few	TRBJ2-1	TGTGCCGGCAGCACCCGGACAGATTCCTACAATGAGCAGTTCTTC	CAGSTRTDSYNEQFF
TRBV11-2	-	-	TRBJ2-1	TGTGCCAGCAGTTTAAGGCGTACCAGGGGCTCCTACAATGAGCAGTTCTTC	CASSLRRTRGSYNEQFF
TRBV11-3	-	-	TRBJ2-7	TGTGTCAGCAGCTCTGACCCAGGGAGCCCCTACGAGCAGTACTTC	CVSSSDPGSPYEQYF
TRBV11-2	TRBD2	-	TRBJ2-1	TGTGCCAGGAGCAGGATACTGGCGGGAGGGCCGGGGGATGAGCAGTTCTTC	CARSRILAGGPGDEQFF
TRBV5-6	-	-	TRBJ2-6	TGTGCCAGCAGCTATCCCGGGTTTTCTGGGGCCAGCGTCCTGACTTTC	CASSYPGFSGASVLTF
TRBV5-8	TRBD1	-	TRBJ2-1	TGTGCCATCAGCAGGACAGGTACAATCCAGTTCTTC	CAISRTGTIQFF
TRBV6-6	TRBD1	many	TRBJ1-6	TGTGCCACGATGCAGGGGGCGGGCTCACCCCTCCACTTT	CATMQGAGSPLHF
TRBV6-6	-	many	TRBJ1-4	TGTGCCAGCAGTTCGACTTCACAGAATGAAAAACTGTTTTTT	CASSSTSQNEKLFF
TRBV7-9	-	few	TRBJ2-1	TGTGCCAGCAGCTACGGGGGTCGAAATGAGCAGTTCTTC	CASSYGGRNEQFF
TRBV29-1	-	-	TRBJ2-5	TGCAGCGTTGAGGTGCTAGAGGTCCAGTACTTC	CSVEVLEVQYF
TRBV6-2/TRBV6-3	-	many	TRBJ2-3	TGTGCCAGCAGTTACTCAGGGCGCACAGATACGCAGTATTTT	CASSYSGRTDTQYF
TRBV6-5	TRBD1	many	TRBJ1-5	TGTGCCAGCAGTTTAGGGGGCGGAGGTCAGCCCCAGCATTTT	CASSLGGGGQPQHF
TRBV21-1	-	-	TRBJ2-3	TGTGCCAGCAGCAAACGCTGGGAGGTCACAGATACGCAGTATTTT	CASSKRWEVTDTQYF
TRBV4-1	-	-	TRBJ1-3	TGCGCCAGCAGCCCCCCCTACCCGGACTCCAGCTCTGGAAACACCATATATTTT	CASSPPYPDSSSGNTIYF
TRBV5-1	-	-	TRBJ1-2	TGCGCCAGCAGATTGGATGGGGGACGGATCTATGGCTACACCTTC	CASRLDGGRIYGYTF
TRBV11-2	-	once	TRBJ2-5	TGTGCCACCAGCTTATCGCAAGGGACCCAGTACTTC	CATSLSQGTQYF
TRBV11-2	-	-	TRBJ2-1	TGTGCCAGCAGCTTGGGTGGGAACAGCAATGAGCAGTTCTTC	CASSLGGNSNEQFF
TRBV28	TRBD2	-	TRBJ2-3	TGTGCCAGCGGTTTGGGGGGGGTTATGGGCACAGATACGCAGTATTTT	CASGLGGVMGTDTQYF
TRBV12-3/TRBV12-4	-	many	TRBJ1-6	TGTGCCAGCAGTTTAGAGGAGGCACCCCTCCACTTT	CASSLEEAPLHF
TRBV6-1	TRBD1	few	TRBJ2-7	TGTGCCAGCAGTGACCTCGGGACAGGGGGCCGCACCTACTTC	CASSDLGTGGRTYF
TRBV11-2	-	-	TRBJ2-2	TGCGCCAGCAGCTTCCGACTATCGGGAGATGTGGGGGAGCTGTTTTTT	CASSFRLSGDVGELFF
TRBV7-8	TRBD1	-	TRBJ1-1	TGTGCCAGCAGCTTAGCCACTGGGACAGCTGACACTGAAGCTTTCTTT	CASSLATGTADTEAFF
TRBV11-2	TRBD1	-	TRBJ1-6	TGTGCCAGCAGCATGGGACAGTACAATAATTCACCCCTCCACTTT	CASSMGQYNNSPLHF
TRBV5-4	-	-	TRBJ1-5	TGTGCCAGCAACGCTAACAGGGATCAACCCCAGCATTTT	CASNANRDQPQHF
TRBV28	-	-	TRBJ1-4	TGTGCCAGCAGCTCCCGCGTACAGTGGGATGAAAAACTGTTTTTC	CASSSRVQWDEKLFF
TRBV6-1	-	-	TRBJ2-1	TGTGCCGGCAGATTTGGGGGTAACAATGAGCAGTTCTTC	CAGRFGGNNEQFF
TRBV11-2	-	-	TRBJ2-7	TGTGCCAGCAGCTATGAGACATCGACAGGTTTTGGCTACGAGCAGTACTTC	CASSYETSTGFGYEQYF
TRBV11-3	-	once	TRBJ2-2	TGTACCAGCAGCCTAGCGGGGGAGCTGTTTTTT	CTSSLAGELFF
TRBV5-1	-	few	TRBJ2-5	TGCGCCAGCAGCTTGGGGATAGAAGAGACCCAGTACTTC	CASSLGIEETQYF
TRBV11-2	-	-	TRBJ1-1	TGTGCCAGCAGCTTATCCCCCCGGACAAGTATGAACACTGAAGCTTTCTTC	CASSLSPRTSMNTEAFF